Detailed here is one T cell receptor (beta chain). The record originates from a study of T cells after somatic rescue of genetic block. Profiling relied on immunoSEQ multiplex PCR, and the TCRdb table lists in-frame clones only, not all of them. The table shows around 52,000 clones, with 95% to 96% occurring only once. CDR3 size: 14 residues. CDR1 and CDR2 (germline): MNHEY, SVGAGI. Losses at the gene ends were 6 bases for V and 6 bases for J; bases not matched to a gene: 5. Sequencing was performed on peripheral blood mononuclear cells (PBMCs). The rearrangement links TRBV6-5 to TRBJ2-3; 11 bases align to TRBD2. The receptor was isolated from a child less than two years old. DNA for the CDR3: TGTGCCAGCAGCAGGACTAGCGGGTCGGATACGCAGTATTTT. Translating gives CASSRTSGSDTQYF.